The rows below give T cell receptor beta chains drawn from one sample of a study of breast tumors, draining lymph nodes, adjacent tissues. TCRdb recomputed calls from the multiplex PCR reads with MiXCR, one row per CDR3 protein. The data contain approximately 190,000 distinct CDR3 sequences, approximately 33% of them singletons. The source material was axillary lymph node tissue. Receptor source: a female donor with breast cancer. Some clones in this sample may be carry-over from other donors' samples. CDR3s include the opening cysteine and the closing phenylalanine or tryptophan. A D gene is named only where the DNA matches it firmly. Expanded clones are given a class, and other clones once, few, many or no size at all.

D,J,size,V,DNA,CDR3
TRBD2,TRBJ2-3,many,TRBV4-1,TGCGCCAGCAGCCGACTAGCCACTAGCACAGATACGCAGTATTTT,CASSRLATSTDTQYF
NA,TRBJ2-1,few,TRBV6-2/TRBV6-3,TGTGCCAGCAGTCACCCACCGGTCTATGAGCAGTTCTTC,CASSHPPVYEQFF
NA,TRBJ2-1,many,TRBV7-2,TGTGCCAGCAGCTTAGCTCAGGGGAGAAATGAGCAGTTCTTC,CASSLAQGRNEQFF
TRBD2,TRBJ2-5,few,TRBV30,TGTGCCTGGAGTGGTGGGGTGGGCGGGAGATTTGTTGAGACCCAGTACTTC,CAWSGGVGGRFVETQYF
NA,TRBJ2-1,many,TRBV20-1,TGCAGTGCTAGAGATGCGGATAGCTCCTACAATGAGCAGTTCTTC,CSARDADSSYNEQFF
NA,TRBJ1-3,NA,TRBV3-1,TGTGCCAGCAGCCAGACGGCGGGCTCTGGAAACACCATATATTTT,CASSQTAGSGNTIYF
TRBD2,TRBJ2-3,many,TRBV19,TGTGCCAGTAGGCGGGGGACCTTTAGCACAGATACGCAGTATTTT,CASRRGTFSTDTQYF
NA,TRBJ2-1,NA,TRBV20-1,TGCAGTGCTAAGGGGGCGGGGGGACTCAATGAGCAGTTCTTC,CSAKGAGGLNEQFF
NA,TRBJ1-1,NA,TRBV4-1,TGCGCCAGCAGCCAGGGGATGAACACTGAAGCTTTCTTT,CASSQGMNTEAFF
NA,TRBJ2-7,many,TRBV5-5,TGTGCCAGCAGCCTACAGGGTCATGAGCAGTACTTC,CASSLQGHEQYF
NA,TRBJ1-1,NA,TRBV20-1,TGCAGTGCTAGATCTGCCTGGGACACTGAAGCTTTCTTT,CSARSAWDTEAFF
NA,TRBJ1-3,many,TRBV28,TGTGCCAGCACCCTGAGGGCCTCTGGAAACACCATATATTTT,CASTLRASGNTIYF
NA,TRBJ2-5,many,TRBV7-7,TGTGCTAGCAGCTTAGGGTTGTCGGAATTGGAGACCCAGTACTTC,CASSLGLSELETQYF
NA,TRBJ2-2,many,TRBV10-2,TGCGCCTATGCCGCTGGGGAGCTCGCGAACACCGGGGAGCTGTTTTTT,CAYAAGELANTGELFF
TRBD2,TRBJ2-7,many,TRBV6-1,TGTGCCAGCAGTGAACTAGCGGGACGCTCCTACGAGCAGTACTTC,CASSELAGRSYEQYF
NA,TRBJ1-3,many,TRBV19,TGTGCCAGTAGTATCGGGGTACGTCTGAGCTCTGGAAACACCATATATTTT,CASSIGVRLSSGNTIYF
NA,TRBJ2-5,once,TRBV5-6,TGTGCCAGCAGCTCCTCACCGGGTGGGGAGACCCAGTACTTC,CASSSSPGGETQYF
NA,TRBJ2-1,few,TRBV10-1,TGCGCCAGCAGTGACCAGGGTTCTGTCGATGAGCAGTTCTTC,CASSDQGSVDEQFF
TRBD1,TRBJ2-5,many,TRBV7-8,TGTGCCAGCAGCCGTGAGGGGGCGCAACCGAAAGAGACCCAGTACTTC,CASSREGAQPKETQYF
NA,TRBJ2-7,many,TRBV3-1,TGTGCCAGCAGCCAAGGCACATCGGGATGGAGATACGAGCAGTACTTC,CASSQGTSGWRYEQYF